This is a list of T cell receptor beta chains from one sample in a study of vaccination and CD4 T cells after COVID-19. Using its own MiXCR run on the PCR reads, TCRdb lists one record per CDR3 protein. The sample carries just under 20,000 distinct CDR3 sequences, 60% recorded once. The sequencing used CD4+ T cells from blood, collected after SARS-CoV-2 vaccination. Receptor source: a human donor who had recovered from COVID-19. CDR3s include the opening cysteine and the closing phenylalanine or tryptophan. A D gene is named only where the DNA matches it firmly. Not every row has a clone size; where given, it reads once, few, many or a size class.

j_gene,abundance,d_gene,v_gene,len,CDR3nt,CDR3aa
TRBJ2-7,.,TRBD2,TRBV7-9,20,TGTGCCAGCAGCTTAGTATATTTGGGGACTAGCATTGGGGGATCGGACGAGCAGTACTTC,CASSLVYLGTSIGGSDEQYF
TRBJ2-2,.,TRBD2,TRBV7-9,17,TGTGCCAGCAACTTAAGGGTTCAGCGGGGGAACACCGGGGAGCTGTTTTTT,CASNLRVQRGNTGELFF
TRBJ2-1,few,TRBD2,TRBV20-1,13,TGCAGTGCCCCCCCGGGAGGTTACAATGAGCAGTTCTTC,CSAPPGGYNEQFF
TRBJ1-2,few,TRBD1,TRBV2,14,TGTGCCAGCGCCCTGGACAGGAACACCTATGGCTACACCTTC,CASALDRNTYGYTF
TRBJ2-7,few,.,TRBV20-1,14,TGCAGTGCTAGAGACGACCGGAGCTCCTACGAGCAGTACTTC,CSARDDRSSYEQYF
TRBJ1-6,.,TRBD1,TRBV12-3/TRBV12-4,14,TGTGCCAGCAGTTTGGGGACAGGGTATTCACCCCTCCACTTT,CASSLGTGYSPLHF
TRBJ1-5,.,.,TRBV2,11,TGTGCCAGCAACCTTGACCAGCCCCAGCATTTT,CASNLDQPQHF
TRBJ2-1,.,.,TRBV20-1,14,TGCAGTGCTAGTCGGGACTCCTCTTACAATGAGCAGTTCTTC,CSASRDSSYNEQFF
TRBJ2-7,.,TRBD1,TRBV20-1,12,TGCAGTGGAGGACAGGGATCGTACGAGCAGTACTTC,CSGGQGSYEQYF
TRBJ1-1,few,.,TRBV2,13,TGTGCCAGCAGCGAGGGGGGAAACACTGAAGCTTTCTTT,CASSEGGNTEAFF
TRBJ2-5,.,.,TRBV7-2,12,TGTGCCAGCAGCTTAGGATACGGGCCCCAGTACTTC,CASSLGYGPQYF
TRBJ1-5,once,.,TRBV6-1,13,TGTGCTTGTTTGAGGGGGGGAAGCCAGCCCCAGCATTTT,CACLRGGSQPQHF
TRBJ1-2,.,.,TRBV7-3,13,TGTGCCAGCAGCTTAACGGCAGACTATGGCTACACCTTC,CASSLTADYGYTF
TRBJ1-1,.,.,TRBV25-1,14,TGTGCCAGCAGACCGGGTCCCCCGAGAACTGAAGCTTTCTTT,CASRPGPPRTEAFF
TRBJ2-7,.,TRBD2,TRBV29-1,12,TGCAGCGTAACGGGAGGGCCGCGGGAGCAGTACTTC,CSVTGGPREQYF
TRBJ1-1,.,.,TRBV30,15,TGTGCCTGGAGTATTCGGGGAATTGGATACACTGAAGCTTTCTTT,CAWSIRGIGYTEAFF
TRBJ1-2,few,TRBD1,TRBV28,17,TGTGCCAGCAGTTTATGGAACCCGGGACAGGGGCTTAATGGCTACACCTTC,CASSLWNPGQGLNGYTF
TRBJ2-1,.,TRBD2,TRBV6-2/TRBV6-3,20,TGTGCCAGCAGCCCCTCAGCGGGAGGGCCCCACGCCCGACACTACAATGAGCAGTTCTTC,CASSPSAGGPHARHYNEQFF
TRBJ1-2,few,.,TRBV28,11,TGTGTCTCCACCGATAACTATGGCTACACCTTC,CVSTDNYGYTF
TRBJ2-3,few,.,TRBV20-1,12,TGCAGTGCTAGCAGAGACACAGATACGCAGTATTTT,CSASRDTDTQYF
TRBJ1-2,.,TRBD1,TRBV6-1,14,TGTGCCAGCAGCGTGGGACAGGGGAACTATGGCTACACCTTC,CASSVGQGNYGYTF
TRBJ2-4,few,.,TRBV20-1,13,TGCAGTGCTAGCGGGGGAGCCAAAAACATTCAGTACTTC,CSASGGAKNIQYF
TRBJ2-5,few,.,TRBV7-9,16,TGTGCCAGCAGCTTAGGTATTCAGCAGGGCGGCGAGACCCAGTACTTC,CASSLGIQQGGETQYF
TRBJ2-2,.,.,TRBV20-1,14,TGCAGTGCTAGTTCCCCGGGGCAGACCGGGGAGCTGTTTTTT,CSASSPGQTGELFF
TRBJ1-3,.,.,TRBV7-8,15,TGTGCCAGCAGCTTAGAGGTCTTCTCTGGAAACACCATATATTTT,CASSLEVFSGNTIYF
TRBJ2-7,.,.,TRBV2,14,TGTGCCAGTAGGAGGGGAGGCAGGGGTTACGAGCAGTACTTC,CASRRGGRGYEQYF